This TCR beta chain stems from a study of blood T cell repertoires in COVID-19. Profiled with immunoSEQ multiplex PCR; TCRdb holds only in-frame clones, not every one. The data show 76,000 or so clones, about 80% seen once. About this clone: One end of the junction varies from germline; a read error may be responsible.

The sequenced sample consisted of peripheral blood. The receptor comes from a middle-aged man with acute or convalescent COVID-19.

The CDR3 here is CASREGLAGAGELFF. The CDR3 DNA reads as TGTGCCAGCAGAGAAGGACTAGCGGGGGCCGGGGAGCTGTTTTTT. The chain couples TRBV6-1 to TRBJ2-2; TRBD2 matches at 13 bases. The CDR3 length is 15 residues. The germline V gene has CDR1 MNHNS and CDR2 SASEGT.